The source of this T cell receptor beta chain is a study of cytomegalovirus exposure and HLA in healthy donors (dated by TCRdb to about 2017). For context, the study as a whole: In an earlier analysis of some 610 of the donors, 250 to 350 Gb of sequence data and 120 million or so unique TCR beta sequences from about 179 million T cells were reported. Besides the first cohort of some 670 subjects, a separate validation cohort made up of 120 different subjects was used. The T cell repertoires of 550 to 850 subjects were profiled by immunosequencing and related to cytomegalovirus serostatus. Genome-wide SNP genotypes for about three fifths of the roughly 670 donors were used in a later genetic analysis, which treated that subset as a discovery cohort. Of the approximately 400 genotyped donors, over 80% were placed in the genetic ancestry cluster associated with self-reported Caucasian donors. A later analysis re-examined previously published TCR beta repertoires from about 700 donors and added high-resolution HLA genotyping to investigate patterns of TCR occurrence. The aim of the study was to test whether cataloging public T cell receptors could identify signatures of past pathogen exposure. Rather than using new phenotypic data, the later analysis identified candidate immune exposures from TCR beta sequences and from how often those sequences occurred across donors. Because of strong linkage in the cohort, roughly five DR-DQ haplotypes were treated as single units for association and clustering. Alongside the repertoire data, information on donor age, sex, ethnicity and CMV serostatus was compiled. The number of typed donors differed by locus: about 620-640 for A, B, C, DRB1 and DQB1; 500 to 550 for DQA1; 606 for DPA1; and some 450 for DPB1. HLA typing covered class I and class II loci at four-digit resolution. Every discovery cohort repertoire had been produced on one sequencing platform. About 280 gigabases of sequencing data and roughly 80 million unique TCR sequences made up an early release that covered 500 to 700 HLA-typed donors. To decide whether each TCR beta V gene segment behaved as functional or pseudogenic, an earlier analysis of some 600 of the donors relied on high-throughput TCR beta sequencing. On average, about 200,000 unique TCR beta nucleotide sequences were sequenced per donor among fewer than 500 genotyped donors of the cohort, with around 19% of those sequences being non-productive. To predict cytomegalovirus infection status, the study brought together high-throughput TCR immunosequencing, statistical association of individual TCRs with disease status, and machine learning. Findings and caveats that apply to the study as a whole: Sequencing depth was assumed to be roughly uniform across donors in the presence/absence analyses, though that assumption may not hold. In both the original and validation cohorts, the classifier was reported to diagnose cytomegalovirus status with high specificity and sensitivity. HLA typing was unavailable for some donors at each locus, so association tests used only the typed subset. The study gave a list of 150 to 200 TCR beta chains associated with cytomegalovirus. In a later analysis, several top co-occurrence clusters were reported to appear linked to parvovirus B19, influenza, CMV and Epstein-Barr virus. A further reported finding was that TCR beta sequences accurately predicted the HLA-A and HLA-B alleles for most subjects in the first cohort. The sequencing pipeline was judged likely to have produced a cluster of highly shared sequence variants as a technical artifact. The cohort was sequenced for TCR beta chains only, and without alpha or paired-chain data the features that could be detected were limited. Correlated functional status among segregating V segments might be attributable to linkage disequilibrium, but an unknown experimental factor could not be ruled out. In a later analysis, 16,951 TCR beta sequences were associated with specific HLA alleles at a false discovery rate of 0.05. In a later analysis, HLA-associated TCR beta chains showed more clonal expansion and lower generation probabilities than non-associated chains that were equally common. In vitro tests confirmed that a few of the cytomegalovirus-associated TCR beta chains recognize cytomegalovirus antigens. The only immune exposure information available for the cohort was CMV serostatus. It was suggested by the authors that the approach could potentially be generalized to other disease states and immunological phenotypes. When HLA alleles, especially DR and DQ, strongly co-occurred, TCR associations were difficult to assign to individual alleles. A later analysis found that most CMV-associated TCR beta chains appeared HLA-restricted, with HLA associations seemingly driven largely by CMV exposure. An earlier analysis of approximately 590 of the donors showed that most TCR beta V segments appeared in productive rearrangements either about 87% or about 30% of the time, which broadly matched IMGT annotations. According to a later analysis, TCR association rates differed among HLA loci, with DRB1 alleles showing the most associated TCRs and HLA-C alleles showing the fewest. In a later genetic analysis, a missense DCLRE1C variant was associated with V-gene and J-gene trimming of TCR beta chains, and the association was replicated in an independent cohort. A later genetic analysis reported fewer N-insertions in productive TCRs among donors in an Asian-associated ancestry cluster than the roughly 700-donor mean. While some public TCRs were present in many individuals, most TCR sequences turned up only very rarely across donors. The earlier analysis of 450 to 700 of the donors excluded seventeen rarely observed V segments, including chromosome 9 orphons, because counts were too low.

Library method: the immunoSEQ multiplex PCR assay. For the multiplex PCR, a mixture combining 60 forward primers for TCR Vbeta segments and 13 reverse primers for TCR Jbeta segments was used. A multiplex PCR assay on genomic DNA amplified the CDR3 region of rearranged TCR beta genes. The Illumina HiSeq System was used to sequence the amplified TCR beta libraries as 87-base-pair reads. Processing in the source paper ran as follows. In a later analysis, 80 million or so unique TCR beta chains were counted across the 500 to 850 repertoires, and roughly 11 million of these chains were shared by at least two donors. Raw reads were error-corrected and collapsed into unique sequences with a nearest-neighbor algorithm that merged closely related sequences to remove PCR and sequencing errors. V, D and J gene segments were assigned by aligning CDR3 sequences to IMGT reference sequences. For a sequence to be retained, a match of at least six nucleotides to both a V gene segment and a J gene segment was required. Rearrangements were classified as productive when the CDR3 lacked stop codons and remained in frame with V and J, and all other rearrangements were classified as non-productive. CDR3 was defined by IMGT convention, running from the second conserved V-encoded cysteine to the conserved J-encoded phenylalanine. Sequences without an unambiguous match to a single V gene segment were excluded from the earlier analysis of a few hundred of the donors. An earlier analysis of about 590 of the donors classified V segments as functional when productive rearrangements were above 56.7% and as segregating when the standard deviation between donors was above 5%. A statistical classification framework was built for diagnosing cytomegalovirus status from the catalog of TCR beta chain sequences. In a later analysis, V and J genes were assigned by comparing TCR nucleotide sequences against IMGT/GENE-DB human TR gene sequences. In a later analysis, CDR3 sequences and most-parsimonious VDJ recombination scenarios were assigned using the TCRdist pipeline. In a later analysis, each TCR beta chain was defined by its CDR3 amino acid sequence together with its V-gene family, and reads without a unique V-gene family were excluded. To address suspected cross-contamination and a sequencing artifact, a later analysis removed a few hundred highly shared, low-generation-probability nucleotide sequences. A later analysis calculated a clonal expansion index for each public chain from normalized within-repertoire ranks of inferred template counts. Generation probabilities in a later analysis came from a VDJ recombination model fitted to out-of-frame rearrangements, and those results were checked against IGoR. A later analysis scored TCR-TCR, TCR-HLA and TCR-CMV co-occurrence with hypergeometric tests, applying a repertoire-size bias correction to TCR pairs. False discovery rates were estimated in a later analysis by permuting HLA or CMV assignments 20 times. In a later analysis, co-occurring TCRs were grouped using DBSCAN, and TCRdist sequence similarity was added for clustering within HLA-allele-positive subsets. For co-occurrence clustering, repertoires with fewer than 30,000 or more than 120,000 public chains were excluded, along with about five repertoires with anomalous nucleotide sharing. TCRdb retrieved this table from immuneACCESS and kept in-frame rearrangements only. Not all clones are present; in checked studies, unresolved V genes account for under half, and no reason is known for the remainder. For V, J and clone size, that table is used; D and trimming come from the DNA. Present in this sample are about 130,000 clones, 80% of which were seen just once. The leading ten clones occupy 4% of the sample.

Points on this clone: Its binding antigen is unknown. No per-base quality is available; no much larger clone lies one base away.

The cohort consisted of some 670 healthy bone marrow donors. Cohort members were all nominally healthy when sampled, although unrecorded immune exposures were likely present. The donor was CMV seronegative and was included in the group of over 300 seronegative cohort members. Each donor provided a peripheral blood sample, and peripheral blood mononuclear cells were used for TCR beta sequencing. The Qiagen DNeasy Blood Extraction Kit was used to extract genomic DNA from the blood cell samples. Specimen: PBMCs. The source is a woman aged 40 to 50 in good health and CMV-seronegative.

This receptor carries the CDR3 CASSLSRTGGSYNEQFF. Here is the DNA: TGTGCCAGCAGCTTGTCGAGGACTGGGGGGTCCTACAATGAGCAGTTCTTC. Recombination joined TRBV5-4 with TRBJ2-1, and TRBD2 may be the D gene, going by 6 matching bases. The CDR3 covers 17 residues, taking in both the cysteine and the phenylalanine. Only CDR3 DNA remains: 51 bases, in frame from the first base. CDR1 and CDR2, per the germline V gene (reference sequence), are SGHNT and YYREEE. The junction carries 15 bases between V and J, which are trimmed by 1 base and 1 base respectively.